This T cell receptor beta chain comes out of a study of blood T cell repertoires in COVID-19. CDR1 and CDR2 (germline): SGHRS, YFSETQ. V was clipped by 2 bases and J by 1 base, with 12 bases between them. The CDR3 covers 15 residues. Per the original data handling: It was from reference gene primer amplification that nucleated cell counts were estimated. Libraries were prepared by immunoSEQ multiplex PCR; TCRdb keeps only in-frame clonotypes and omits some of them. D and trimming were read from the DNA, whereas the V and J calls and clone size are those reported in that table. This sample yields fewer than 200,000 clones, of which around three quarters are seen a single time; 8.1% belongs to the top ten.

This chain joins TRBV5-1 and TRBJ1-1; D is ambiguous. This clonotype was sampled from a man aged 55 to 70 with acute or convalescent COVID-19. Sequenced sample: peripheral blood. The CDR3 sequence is CASSFMTNENTEAFF. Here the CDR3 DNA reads TGCGCCAGCAGCTTCATGACAAATGAGAACACTGAAGCTTTCTTT.